This is a list of T cell receptor beta chains from one sample in a study of CD8+ T cells in alopecia areata. The assay was immunoSEQ multiplex PCR, and TCRdb's table has in-frame clones only and misses some. Counted here are 150,000 to 200,000 clones, around 64% occurring once; the ten biggest clones make up under 1.5%. Sequencing used CD4+ T cells sorted from blood, obtained at approximately week 50, from a patient treated with tofacitinib. The receptors derive from a human donor with alopecia areata. Each CDR3 is given with its conserved first and last residue. Each record gives: D gene, clone size, J gene, V gene, CDR3 DNA, CDR3 protein. The D gene is left open where the match is weak. The size field is filled for only some rows; it gives once, few, many or a size class.

D gene: -
clone size: -
J gene: TRBJ2-3
V gene: TRBV9
CDR3 DNA: TGTGCCAGCAGCCTGAGATCAGTGGGCAACACAGATACGCAGTATTTT
CDR3 protein: CASSLRSVGNTDTQYF

D gene: -
clone size: -
J gene: TRBJ1-6
V gene: TRBV4-3
CDR3 DNA: TGCGCCAGCAGCCAAGAACACCGACTGGGATCACCCCTCCACTTT
CDR3 protein: CASSQEHRLGSPLHF

D gene: -
clone size: -
J gene: TRBJ2-1
V gene: TRBV4-3
CDR3 DNA: TGCGCCAGCAGCCGAACAGCAGGGATTTCCTACAATGAGCAGTTCTTC
CDR3 protein: CASSRTAGISYNEQFF

D gene: -
clone size: -
J gene: TRBJ2-7
V gene: TRBV2
CDR3 DNA: TGTGCCAGCAAGGTGGACAGCTCCTACGAGCAGTACTTC
CDR3 protein: CASKVDSSYEQYF

D gene: -
clone size: -
J gene: TRBJ1-2
V gene: TRBV6-1
CDR3 DNA: TGTGCCAGCAGTGCTACAGCGGTAGGGAAGAACTATGGCTACACCTTC
CDR3 protein: CASSATAVGKNYGYTF

D gene: -
clone size: -
J gene: TRBJ2-1
V gene: TRBV5-1
CDR3 DNA: TGCGCCAGCAGCGATCAGGGATCCTTGGGGGAGCAGTTCTTC
CDR3 protein: CASSDQGSLGEQFF

D gene: -
clone size: -
J gene: TRBJ1-6
V gene: TRBV29-1
CDR3 DNA: TGCAGCGTTCAAGAAGTGGGAGGGGATTCACCCCTCCACTTT
CDR3 protein: CSVQEVGGDSPLHF

D gene: TRBD1
clone size: few
J gene: TRBJ2-7
V gene: TRBV10-3
CDR3 DNA: TGTGCCATCAGTGACACCGGGACAGGGTCCTCCGAGCAGTACTTC
CDR3 protein: CAISDTGTGSSEQYF

D gene: -
clone size: -
J gene: TRBJ1-1
V gene: TRBV18
CDR3 DNA: TGTGCCAGCGCCCGGCGGGAAACTGAAGCTTTCTTT
CDR3 protein: CASARRETEAFF

D gene: -
clone size: -
J gene: TRBJ2-4
V gene: TRBV10-2
CDR3 DNA: TGCGCCAGCAATCAGGGCGAAGGTATTCAGTACTTC
CDR3 protein: CASNQGEGIQYF

D gene: TRBD2
clone size: once
J gene: TRBJ2-3
V gene: TRBV5-1
CDR3 DNA: TGCGCCAGCAGCTTGGGGCCTAGCGGGTCGGATACGCAGTATTTT
CDR3 protein: CASSLGPSGSDTQYF

D gene: -
clone size: -
J gene: TRBJ2-4
V gene: TRBV29-1
CDR3 DNA: TGCAGCGTTGGGGGGCAGGGAAACATTCAGTACTTC
CDR3 protein: CSVGGQGNIQYF

D gene: -
clone size: -
J gene: TRBJ1-1
V gene: TRBV29-1
CDR3 DNA: TGCAGCGGCCGGGTAGTTGACACTGAAGCTTTCTTT
CDR3 protein: CSGRVVDTEAFF

D gene: -
clone size: once
J gene: TRBJ1-1
V gene: TRBV29-1
CDR3 DNA: TGCAGCGTTGCTCTACGGCTGATGGGAGAAGCTTTCTTT
CDR3 protein: CSVALRLMGEAFF

D gene: -
clone size: -
J gene: TRBJ2-7
V gene: TRBV29-1
CDR3 DNA: TGCAGCGTTGGACTGGGGAGCTACGAGCAGTACTTC
CDR3 protein: CSVGLGSYEQYF

D gene: TRBD1
clone size: -
J gene: TRBJ1-5
V gene: TRBV29-1
CDR3 DNA: TGCAGCGTTTCTGCCGGGACAGCAAATCAGCCCCAGCATTTT
CDR3 protein: CSVSAGTANQPQHF

D gene: -
clone size: -
J gene: TRBJ2-3
V gene: TRBV29-1
CDR3 DNA: TGCAGCGTTGATACAGACCCCGCGCCGCCAGATACGCAGTATTTT
CDR3 protein: CSVDTDPAPPDTQYF

D gene: -
clone size: -
J gene: TRBJ1-2
V gene: TRBV4-3
CDR3 DNA: TGCGCCAGCAGCCAAGAACCAGGGTCTGGCTACACCTTC
CDR3 protein: CASSQEPGSGYTF

D gene: TRBD1
clone size: -
J gene: TRBJ2-2
V gene: TRBV11-2
CDR3 DNA: TGTGCCAGCAGCCAGCGACAGGGCTTAGAGAAGGATACCGGGGAGCTGTTTTTT
CDR3 protein: CASSQRQGLEKDTGELFF

D gene: -
clone size: -
J gene: TRBJ1-4
V gene: TRBV29-1
CDR3 DNA: TGCAGCGTTGGTGACAGGTCGTCAACTAATGAAAAACTGTTTTTT
CDR3 protein: CSVGDRSSTNEKLFF

D gene: -
clone size: -
J gene: TRBJ1-1
V gene: TRBV2
CDR3 DNA: TGTGCCAGCAGTGGGAGACAATTTAACACTGAAGCTTTCTTT
CDR3 protein: CASSGRQFNTEAFF

D gene: TRBD1
clone size: once
J gene: TRBJ2-2
V gene: TRBV19
CDR3 DNA: TGTGCCAGTAGCCAAGGACAGGGGGCTTCCAACACCGGGGAGCTGTTTTTT
CDR3 protein: CASSQGQGASNTGELFF

D gene: -
clone size: few
J gene: TRBJ1-1
V gene: TRBV30
CDR3 DNA: TGTGCCTGGAGCCGGGAACCGGGCACTGAAGCTTTCTTT
CDR3 protein: CAWSREPGTEAFF

D gene: -
clone size: -
J gene: TRBJ2-7
V gene: TRBV18
CDR3 DNA: TGTGCCAGCTCACCAGGCGGTGTAGAATCCTACGAGCAGTACTTC
CDR3 protein: CASSPGGVESYEQYF

D gene: TRBD1
clone size: -
J gene: TRBJ1-1
V gene: TRBV29-1
CDR3 DNA: TGCAGCGTTGTGCAGGGGGGGACTGAAGCTTTCTTT
CDR3 protein: CSVVQGGTEAFF

D gene: TRBD1
clone size: once
J gene: TRBJ1-1
V gene: TRBV29-1
CDR3 DNA: TGCAGCGTGGGACAGGCTCGTGAAGCTTTCTTT
CDR3 protein: CSVGQAREAFF

D gene: TRBD2
clone size: many
J gene: TRBJ2-4
V gene: TRBV5-6
CDR3 DNA: TGTGCCAGCAGCCGGTACCAACCGGGGGGAAACATTCAGTACTTC
CDR3 protein: CASSRYQPGGNIQYF

D gene: -
clone size: -
J gene: TRBJ1-2
V gene: TRBV29-1
CDR3 DNA: TGCAGCGTTGAATCTAAGGGAATCGCTGGCTACACCTTC
CDR3 protein: CSVESKGIAGYTF

D gene: -
clone size: few
J gene: TRBJ1-1
V gene: TRBV7-9
CDR3 DNA: TGTGCCAGCGCTTCACGGGGGAACACTGAAGCTTTCTTT
CDR3 protein: CASASRGNTEAFF

D gene: TRBD1
clone size: -
J gene: TRBJ1-2
V gene: TRBV15
CDR3 DNA: TGTGCCACCAGCCGGGACAGGGTCTCTATCTATGGCTACACCTTC
CDR3 protein: CATSRDRVSIYGYTF

D gene: TRBD1
clone size: -
J gene: TRBJ2-7
V gene: TRBV6-1
CDR3 DNA: TGTGCCAGCATTCTACAGGGGTCTGGTTCCTACGAGCAGTACTTC
CDR3 protein: CASILQGSGSYEQYF

D gene: TRBD1
clone size: -
J gene: TRBJ2-5
V gene: TRBV29-1
CDR3 DNA: TGCAGCGTTGTGCAGGGGGCCGTAGAGACCCAGTACTTC
CDR3 protein: CSVVQGAVETQYF

D gene: -
clone size: -
J gene: TRBJ1-3
V gene: TRBV25-1
CDR3 DNA: TGTGCCAGCAGTGAGGTGGGAGGAAACACCATATATTTT
CDR3 protein: CASSEVGGNTIYF

D gene: TRBD1
clone size: -
J gene: TRBJ1-5
V gene: TRBV7-2
CDR3 DNA: TGTGCCAGCAGCTTAGAACAGGGGAGCAATCAGCCCCAGCATTTT
CDR3 protein: CASSLEQGSNQPQHF